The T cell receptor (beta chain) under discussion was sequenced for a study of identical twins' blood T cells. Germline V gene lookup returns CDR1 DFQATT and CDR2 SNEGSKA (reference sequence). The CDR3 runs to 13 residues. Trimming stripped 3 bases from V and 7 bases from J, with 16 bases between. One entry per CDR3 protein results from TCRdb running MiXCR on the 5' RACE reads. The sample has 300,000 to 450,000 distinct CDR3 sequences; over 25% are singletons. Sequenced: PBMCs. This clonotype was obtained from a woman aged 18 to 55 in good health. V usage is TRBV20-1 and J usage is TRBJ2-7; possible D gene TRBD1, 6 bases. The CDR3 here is CSASQQGSREQYF. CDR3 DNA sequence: TGCAGTGCTAGTCAACAGGGAAGTCGGGAGCAGTACTTC.